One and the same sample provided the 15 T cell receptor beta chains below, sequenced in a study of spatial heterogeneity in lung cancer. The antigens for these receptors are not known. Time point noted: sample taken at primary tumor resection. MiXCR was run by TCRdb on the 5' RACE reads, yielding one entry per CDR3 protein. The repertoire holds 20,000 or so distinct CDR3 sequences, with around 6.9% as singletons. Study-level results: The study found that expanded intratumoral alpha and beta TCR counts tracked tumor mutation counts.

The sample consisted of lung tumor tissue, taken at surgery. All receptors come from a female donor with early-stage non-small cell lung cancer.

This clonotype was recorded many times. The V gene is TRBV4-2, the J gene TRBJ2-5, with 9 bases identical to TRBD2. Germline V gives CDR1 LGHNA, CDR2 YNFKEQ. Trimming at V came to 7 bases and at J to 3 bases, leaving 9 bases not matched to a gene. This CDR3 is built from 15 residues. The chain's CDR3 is CASTSSVAGEETQYF. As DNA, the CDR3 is TGTGCCAGCACCTCAAGCGTAGCGGGAGAAGAGACCCAGTACTTC.

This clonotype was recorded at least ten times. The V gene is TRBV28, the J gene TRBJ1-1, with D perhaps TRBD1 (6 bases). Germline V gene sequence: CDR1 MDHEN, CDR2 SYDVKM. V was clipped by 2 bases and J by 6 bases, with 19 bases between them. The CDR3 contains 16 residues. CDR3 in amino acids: CASSLETGRGPAEAFF. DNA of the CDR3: TGTGCCAGCAGTTTAGAGACGGGCAGGGGTCCAGCTGAAGCTTTCTTT.

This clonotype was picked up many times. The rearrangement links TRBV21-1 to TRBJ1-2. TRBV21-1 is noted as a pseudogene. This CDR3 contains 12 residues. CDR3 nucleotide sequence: TGTGCAAAGACTTACTCCAACTATGGCTACACCTTC. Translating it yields CAKTYSNYGYTF.

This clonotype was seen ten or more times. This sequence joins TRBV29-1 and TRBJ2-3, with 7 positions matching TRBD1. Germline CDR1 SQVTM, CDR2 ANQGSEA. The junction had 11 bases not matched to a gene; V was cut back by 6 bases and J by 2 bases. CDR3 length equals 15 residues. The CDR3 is CSVRGVGQDTDTQYF. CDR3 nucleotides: TGCAGCGTCCGGGGTGTCGGACAGGACACAGATACGCAGTATTTT.

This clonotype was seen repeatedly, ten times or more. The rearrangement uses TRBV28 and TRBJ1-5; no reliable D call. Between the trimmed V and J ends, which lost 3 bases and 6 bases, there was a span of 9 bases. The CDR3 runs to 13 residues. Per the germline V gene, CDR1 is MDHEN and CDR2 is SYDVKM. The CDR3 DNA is TGTGCCAGCAGTTTTACGTTAAGTCAGCCCCAGCATTTT. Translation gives CASSFTLSQPQHF.

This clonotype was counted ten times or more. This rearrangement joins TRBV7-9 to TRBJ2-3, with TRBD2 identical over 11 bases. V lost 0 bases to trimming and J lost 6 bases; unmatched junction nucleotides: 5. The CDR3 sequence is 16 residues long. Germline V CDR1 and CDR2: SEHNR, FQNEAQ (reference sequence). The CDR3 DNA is TGTGCCAGCAGCTTAGCGCCTAGCGGGAGGCCCGATACGCAGTATTTT. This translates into CASSLAPSGRPDTQYF.

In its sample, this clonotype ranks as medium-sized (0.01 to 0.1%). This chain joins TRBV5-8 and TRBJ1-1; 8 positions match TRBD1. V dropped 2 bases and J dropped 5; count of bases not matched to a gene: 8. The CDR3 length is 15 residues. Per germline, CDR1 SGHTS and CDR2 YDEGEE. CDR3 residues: CASSFRGTGLTEAFF. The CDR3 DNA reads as TGTGCCAGCAGCTTCCGGGGGACAGGCTTGACTGAAGCTTTCTTT.

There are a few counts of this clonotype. The CDR3 spells CASSERGQGYNEQFF. CDR3 bases: TGTGCCAGCAGTGAACGCGGACAGGGCTACAATGAGCAGTTCTTC. The V gene is TRBV28, the J gene TRBJ2-1, with 8 bases identical to TRBD1. The germline V gene has CDR1 MDHEN and CDR2 SYDVKM. The CDR3 runs to 15 residues. J lost 3 bases, V lost 5 bases, and 6 bases had no gene match.

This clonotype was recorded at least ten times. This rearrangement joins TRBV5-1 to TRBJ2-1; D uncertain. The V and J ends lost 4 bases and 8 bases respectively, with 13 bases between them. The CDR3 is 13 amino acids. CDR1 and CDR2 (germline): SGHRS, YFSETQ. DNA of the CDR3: TGCGCCAGCAGCGATACACCGGCGGATGAGCAGTTCTTC. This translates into CASSDTPADEQFF.

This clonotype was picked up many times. The DNA of the CDR3 is TGTGCCAGCACATGGTTACGGGCCTTGAACACTGAAGCTTTCTTT. It yields the protein CASTWLRALNTEAFF. The rearrangement links TRBV28 to TRBJ1-1; D uncertain. In germline, CDR1 is MDHEN, CDR2 SYDVKM. The CDR3 loop spans 15 amino acids. V was trimmed by 7 bases and J by 0 bases, leaving 15 bases between them. Full variable domain (rest looked up from reference TRBV28 and TRBJ1-1): DVKVTQSSRYLVKRTGEKVFLECVQDMDHENMFWYRQDPGLGLRLIYFSYDVKMKEKGDIPEGYSVSREKKERFSLILESASTNQTSMYLCASTWLRALNTEAFFGQGTRLTVV.

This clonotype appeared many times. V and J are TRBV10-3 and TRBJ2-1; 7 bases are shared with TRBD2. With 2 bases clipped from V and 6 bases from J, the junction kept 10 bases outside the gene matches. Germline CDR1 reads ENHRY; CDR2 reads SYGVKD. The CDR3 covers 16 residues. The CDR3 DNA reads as TGTGCCATCAGTGAGCTGGGCGGGAGTGCGGGCAATGAGCAGTTCTTC. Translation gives CAISELGGSAGNEQFF.

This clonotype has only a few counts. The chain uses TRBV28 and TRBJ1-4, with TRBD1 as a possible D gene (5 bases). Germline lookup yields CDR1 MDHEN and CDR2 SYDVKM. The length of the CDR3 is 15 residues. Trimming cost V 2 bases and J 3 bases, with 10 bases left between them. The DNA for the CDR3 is TGTGCCAGCAGTTTAGTGGGGGTTTCTAATGAAAAACTGTTTTTT. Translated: CASSLVGVSNEKLFF.

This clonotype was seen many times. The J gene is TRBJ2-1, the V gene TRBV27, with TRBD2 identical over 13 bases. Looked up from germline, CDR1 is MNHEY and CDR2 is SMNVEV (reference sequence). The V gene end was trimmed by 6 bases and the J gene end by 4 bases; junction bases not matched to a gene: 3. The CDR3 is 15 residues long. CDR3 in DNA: TGTGCCAGCAGGAAACTAGCGGGAGGGTACAATGAGCAGTTCTTC. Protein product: CASRKLAGGYNEQFF.

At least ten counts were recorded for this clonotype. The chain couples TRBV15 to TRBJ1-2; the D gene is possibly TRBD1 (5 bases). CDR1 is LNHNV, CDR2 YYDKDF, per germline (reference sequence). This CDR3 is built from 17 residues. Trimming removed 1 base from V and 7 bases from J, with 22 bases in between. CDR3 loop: CATSRGGQGRLIGGYTF. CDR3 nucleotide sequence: TGTGCCACCAGCAGAGGGGGCCAAGGCCGCCTGATCGGTGGCTACACCTTC.

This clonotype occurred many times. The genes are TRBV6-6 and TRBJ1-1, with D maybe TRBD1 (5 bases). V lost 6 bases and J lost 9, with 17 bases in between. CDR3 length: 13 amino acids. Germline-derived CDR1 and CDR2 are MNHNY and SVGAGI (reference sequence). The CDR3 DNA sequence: TGTGCCAGCAGGCCTGCCGGGACTGACAAAGCTTTCTTT. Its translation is CASRPAGTDKAFF.